This T cell receptor (beta chain) stems from a study of blood T cell repertoires in COVID-19. Study background: There were acute and convalescent COVID-19 samples, and they came from the United States, Italy and Spain. The analysed material was cDNA or gDNA that came from T cells, B-cell-depleted T cells, or PBMCs.

The method was immunoSEQ multiplex PCR; TCRdb's version includes in-frame clones alone and lacks a portion of them. This sample has around 300,000 clones, with more than 80% found just once. CDR3 size: 15 residues. V shed 4 bases and J 6 bases; nucleotides not matched to a gene: 9. Germline V gene sequence: CDR1 SGHDT, CDR2 YYEEEE. The TCR was taken from a woman aged 40 to 50 with acute or convalescent COVID-19. The sample taken for sequencing was peripheral blood. The rearrangement joins TRBV5-6 to TRBJ1-2, with TRBD1 identical over 10 bases. The CDR3: CASSPGTGVIDGYTF. In DNA form, the CDR3 reads TGTGCCAGCAGCCCCGGGACAGGGGTTATCGATGGCTACACCTTC.